This T cell receptor (beta chain) was documented in a study of T-cell reconstitution after alpha-beta-depleted transplantation in children. This sample's TCRbeta library carried unique molecular identifier barcodes. TCRdb re-called the PCR reads with MiXCR, one entry per CDR3 protein. The sample yields 610,000 or so distinct CDR3 sequences, about a quarter seen once. This clonotype was observed a handful of times. CDR1 and CDR2 (germline): SGHNT, YENEEA. V shed 2 bases and J shed 5 bases, with 9 bases lying between them. The CDR3 loop spans 13 amino acids. The J gene is TRBJ2-5, the V gene TRBV11-3; D may be TRBD1 or TRBD2 (5 bases each). This specimen consisted of PBMCs, obtained before TCRalphabeta/CD19-depleted stem cell transplant. The receptor comes from a boy under three years old with Wiskott-Aldrich syndrome, due to receive a stem cell transplant. The DNA for the CDR3 is TGTGCCAGCAGCTTACGGTGGGGGGAGACCCAGTACTTC. As protein: CASSLRWGETQYF.